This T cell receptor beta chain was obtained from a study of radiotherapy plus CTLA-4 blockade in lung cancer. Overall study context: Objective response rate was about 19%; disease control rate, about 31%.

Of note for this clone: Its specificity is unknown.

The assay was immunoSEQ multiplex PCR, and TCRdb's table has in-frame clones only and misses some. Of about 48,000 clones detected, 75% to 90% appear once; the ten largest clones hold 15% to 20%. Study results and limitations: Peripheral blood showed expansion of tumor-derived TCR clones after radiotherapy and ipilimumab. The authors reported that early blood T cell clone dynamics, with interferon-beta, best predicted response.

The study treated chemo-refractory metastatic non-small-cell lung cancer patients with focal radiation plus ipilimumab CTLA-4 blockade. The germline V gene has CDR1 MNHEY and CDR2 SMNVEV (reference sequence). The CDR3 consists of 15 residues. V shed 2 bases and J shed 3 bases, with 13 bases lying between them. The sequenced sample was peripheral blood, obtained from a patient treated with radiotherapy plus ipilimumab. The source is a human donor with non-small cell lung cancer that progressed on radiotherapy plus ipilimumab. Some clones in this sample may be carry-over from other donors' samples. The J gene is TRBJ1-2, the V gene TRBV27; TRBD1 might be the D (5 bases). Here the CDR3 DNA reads TGTGCCAGCAGTTTAACCGGGCAGGGTTACTATGGCTACACCTTC. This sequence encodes CASSLTGQGYYGYTF.